This T cell receptor (beta chain) was identified during a study of T cell responses to AZD1222 COVID-19 vaccine (dated by TCRdb to about 2021). Notes on the research overall: AZD1222 recipients whose second dose came at about 4 weeks and those whose second dose came at about 12 weeks were combined into one group, since spike-specific TCR depth and breadth did not differ between the two schedules. TCR sequencing was performed for 230 to 250 trial participants, of whom about 200 were given two doses of AZD1222 and approximately 25 were given two doses of MenACWY control vaccine. Trial participants were enrolled by age into subgroups of 18-55, 56-69 and 70-plus years, and 148, 28 and 57 TCR-sequenced participants, respectively, were included in these subgroups.

Overall study outcomes, separate from this receptor: Spike-specific TCR breadth and depth rose significantly after two AZD1222 doses compared with day 0 and with MenACWY recipients. Because no day 14 peak-response samples were available, repertoires were characterized only after the peak T cell response. The 56-69-year group was small, and its depth increase did not reach significance, likely because of low power. Reportedly, almost half of the unique spike-specific TCRs recognized epitopes lying outside the regions that are mutated in the B.1.351 and B.1.1.7 variants. Participants were mostly white British and included more females than males, and it was suggested by the authors that clonal diversity may have been underestimated. The whole spike protein was spanned by vaccine-associated CD4 TCRs, and dominant responses were seen in regions 160-218 and 743-854. Conclusions about previously exposed vaccinees are limited, since just a handful of AZD1222 recipients were seropositive for SARS-CoV-2 at baseline.

The meaning of the sample's time point label: baseline before first vaccination. Vaccinee samples were obtained from the UK trials COV001 and COV002, which included a single-blind randomized controlled phase 2/3 trial of AZD1222 (ChAdOx1 nCoV-19) in healthy adults. Trial participant PBMC samples were collected at day 0 and day 28 after the second dose for TCRbeta chain sequencing. On this clone: Its antigen has not been determined. Per-base quality was not reported, and no clone a single base away is much larger than it.

The CDR3 regions of human TCRbeta chains were analyzed by immunosequencing. In the source study's methods: Repertoire TCRs were matched against a reference library of SARS-CoV-2-specific TCRs generated with the MIRA antigen-specificity platform. Breadth was defined as the fraction of unique TCRs that were SARS-CoV-2-associated, and depth was defined as the fraction of total T cells that were SARS-CoV-2-associated. Using the MIRA data, each spike-specific TCR was mapped to the spike region that the TCR reacts to and placed in a CD4 or CD8 class. Log10-transformed breadth and depth values were compared by one-way ANOVA with Sidak's multiple comparisons tests. What TCRdb holds here is the immuneACCESS table cut down to in-frame rearrangements. Part of the clones is not present; checked against another copy, under half of the missing clones reflect an unresolved V gene, and the others are unexplained. That table supplies the V and J calls and clone size; D and trimming were determined from the DNA. This sample comprises roughly 110,000 clones, 80% to 85% of them detected only once. The ten largest clones add up to roughly 9.9% of the sample.

Trimming removed 5 bases from V and 5 bases from J, leaving 16 bases between the germline ends. CDR1 and CDR2, per the germline V gene, are SGHNT and YENEEA. The CDR3 sequence holds 14 residues, the cysteine and phenylalanine included. The retained sequence is limited to the CDR3, 42 bases, with the frame set at the first base. The TCR sequence derives from an adult in good health. The chain uses TRBV11-3 and TRBJ2-7; the D gene could be either TRBD1 or TRBD2, each agreeing at 7 bases. Sample: peripheral blood, taken on day 0 of AZD1222 vaccination. The encoded CDR3 is CASSPNRGGDEQYF. The bases are TGTGCCAGCAGCCCGAACAGGGGAGGGGACGAGCAGTACTTC.